These 15 T cell receptor beta chains were all obtained from the same sample, sequenced in a study of T cell responses to AZD1222 COVID-19 vaccine. The repertoire was sequenced with immunoSEQ multiplex PCR; TCRdb's copy has only in-frame clones and lacks some. Of 100,000 to 150,000 clones detected, approximately 85% appear once; the ten largest clones hold over 5.5%. The sample consisted of peripheral blood, taken on day 0 of AZD1222 vaccination. Every receptor here comes from an adult in good health.

The gene calls are TRBV7-2 and TRBJ2-1, with D unresolved. Between the trimmed V and J ends, which lost 2 bases and 8 bases, there was a span of 10 bases. CDR1 and CDR2 from the germline V gene are SGHTA and FQGNSA. The CDR3 sequence is 13 residues long. Here the CDR3 reads CASSLIRSYEQFF. CDR3 DNA sequence: TGTGCCAGCAGCTTAATCCGTTCCTATGAGCAGTTCTTC.

The chain joins TRBV11-2 to TRBJ2-7; unclear D gene. In germline, CDR1 is SGHAT, CDR2 FQNNGV. The CDR3 extends over 15 amino acids. Trimming removed 1 base from V and 1 base from J, with 11 bases in between. CDR3 in amino acids: CASSLVRGSSYEQYF. DNA of the CDR3: TGTGCCAGCAGCTTAGTCCGTGGCAGTTCCTACGAGCAGTACTTC. Combining the CDR3 with reference TRBV11-2 and TRBJ2-7 gives the whole variable domain EAGVAQSPRYKIIEKRQSVAFWCNPISGHATLYWYQQILGQGPKLLIQFQNNGVVDDSQLPKDRFSAERLKGVDSTLKIQPAKLEDSAVYLCASSLVRGSSYEQYFGPGTRLTVT.

V gene TRBV13 combines with J gene TRBJ2-1; D might be TRBD1 or TRBD2, each matching 5 bases. Germline V gene lookup returns CDR1 PRHDT and CDR2 FYEKMQ (reference sequence). The length of the CDR3 is 19 residues. V lost 1 base and J 1 base, leaving 20 bases between the germline ends. The CDR3 protein is CASSLVGVLGRVSYNEQFF. The CDR3 region has the DNA TGTGCCAGCAGCTTAGTGGGAGTGTTGGGCAGGGTGTCCTACAATGAGCAGTTCTTC.

The J gene is TRBJ1-3, the V gene TRBV7-2; D is unresolved. The V end was cut by 5 bases, the J end by 0 bases, with 14 bases between. In germline, CDR1 is SGHTA, CDR2 FQGNSA. The CDR3 is 16 residues long. For the CDR3, the DNA is TGTGCCAGCAGCCCCAAGGTGCGAAGCTCTGGAAACACCATATATTTT. Amino acid sequence: CASSPKVRSSGNTIYF.

The J gene is TRBJ2-7, the V gene TRBV5-6, with D unclear. CDR3 size: 15 residues. Germline assignment: CDR1 SGHDT and CDR2 YYEEEE. With 4 bases removed from V and 0 bases from J, the gap between germline ends came to 14 bases. DNA of the CDR3: TGTGCCAGCAGCCCTAGAGAATGGAGCTCCTACGAGCAGTACTTC. Translating gives CASSPREWSSYEQYF.

The gene calls are TRBV19 and TRBJ1-6, with 9 bases identical to TRBD1. Trimming took 5 bases from V and 10 from J; bases not matched to a gene: 12. Germline CDR1 is LNHDA and CDR2 is SQIVND (reference sequence). This CDR3 is 16 amino acids long. The CDR3 DNA follows: TGTGCCAGTAGTCCTGGACCGGGACAGGGTAACTCACCCCTCCACTTT. This encodes CASSPGPGQGNSPLHF.

The V call is TRBV5-1, the J call TRBJ1-4; D perhaps matches TRBD1 (6 bases). The CDR3 loop spans 16 amino acids. Between the trimmed V and J ends, which lost 4 bases and 3 bases, there was a span of 16 bases. Germline CDR1 is SGHRS and CDR2 is YFSETQ. CDR3 nucleotide sequence: TGCGCCAGCAGCGAACAGGGTATCGGGGCTAATGAAAAACTGTTTTTT. This gives the protein CASSEQGIGANEKLFF.

The J gene is TRBJ2-7, the V gene TRBV28, with 9 bases aligning to TRBD1. V was clipped by 6 bases and J by 4 bases; unmatched bases: 10. The CDR3 loop spans 15 amino acids. CDR1 is MDHEN, CDR2 SYDVKM, per germline. For the CDR3, the DNA is TGTGCCAGCAGCCCCACCGGGACAGGGTATTACGAGCAGTACTTC. Translation gives CASSPTGTGYYEQYF.

In its sample, this clone was seen once. The gene calls are TRBV6-5 and TRBJ2-5, with 13 bases lining up with TRBD2. The CDR3 is made up of 15 amino acids. V lost 7 bases, J lost 5 bases, and 7 bases stayed unmatched. The germline gives CDR1 MNHEY, CDR2 SVGAGI. The CDR3 loop is CASTGLAGEAETQYF. The CDR3 nucleotides are TGTGCCAGCACAGGACTAGCGGGGGAGGCTGAGACCCAGTACTTC.

The chain uses TRBV24-1 and TRBJ2-5, with TRBD2 identical over 7 bases. Germline CDR1 and CDR2: KGHDR and SFDVKD. V trimming: 5 bases; J trimming: 3 bases; junction bases outside the gene matches: 8. CDR3 length: 15 amino acids. The CDR3 sequence is CATSGGGVAEETQYF. The CDR3 coding sequence is TGTGCCACCAGTGGGGGAGGGGTAGCGGAAGAGACCCAGTACTTC.

The rearrangement links TRBV6-5 to TRBJ2-1; 13 bases fit TRBD2. Germline V CDR1 and CDR2: MNHEY, SVGAGI. The junction had 15 bases not matched to a gene; V was cut back by 8 bases and J by 14 bases. The CDR3 runs 15 residues. In DNA form, the CDR3 reads TGTGCCAGCTCGTCTAGGACTAGCGGGGGTAGAGTCGAGTTCTTC. It translates to CASSSRTSGGRVEFF.

The V and J genes are TRBV3-1 (or the pseudogene TRBV3-2) and TRBJ1-3; D is possibly TRBD1 (6 bases). Germline assignment: CDR1 LGHDT and CDR2 YNNKEL (reference sequence). The CDR3 extends over 16 amino acids. Trimming cost V 3 bases and J 1 base, with 13 bases left between them. CDR3 loop: CASSQLWGQSGNTIYF. CDR3 nucleotides: TGTGCCAGCAGCCAGCTATGGGGGCAGTCTGGAAACACCATATATTTT.

V usage is TRBV24-1 and J usage is TRBJ2-2; possible D gene TRBD1, 5 bases. The V and J ends lost 7 bases and 7 bases respectively, with 18 bases between them. From germline, CDR1 is KGHDR and CDR2 SFDVKD. This CDR3 is 15 amino acids long. Written as DNA, the CDR3 is TGTGCCACCAGCCCCGGCAGGGATGGGTACGGGGAGCTGTTTTTT. Translated: CATSPGRDGYGELFF.

This clone was detected only a few times. This rearrangement joins TRBV27 to TRBJ1-2, with D possibly TRBD1 on 6 matching bases. The germline V gene encodes CDR1 MNHEY and CDR2 SMNVEV (reference sequence). CDR3 size: 20 residues. V lost 5 bases, J lost 4 bases, and 32 bases lay in between. The CDR3 loop reads CASSGGARGGETEGGYGYTF. DNA for the CDR3: TGTGCCAGCAGTGGTGGGGCCCGCGGCGGAGAAACTGAAGGGGGCTATGGCTACACCTTC.

The chain combines TRBV27 with TRBJ2-1; D is uncertain. The CDR3 spans 15 residues. Germline CDR1 and CDR2: MNHEY and SMNVEV (reference sequence). Trimming shortened V by 5 bases and J by 0 bases, and 11 bases separated the two germline ends. In DNA form, the CDR3 reads TGTGCCAGCAGTCCCCGACATAGCTCCTACAATGAGCAGTTCTTC. The encoded protein is CASSPRHSSYNEQFF.